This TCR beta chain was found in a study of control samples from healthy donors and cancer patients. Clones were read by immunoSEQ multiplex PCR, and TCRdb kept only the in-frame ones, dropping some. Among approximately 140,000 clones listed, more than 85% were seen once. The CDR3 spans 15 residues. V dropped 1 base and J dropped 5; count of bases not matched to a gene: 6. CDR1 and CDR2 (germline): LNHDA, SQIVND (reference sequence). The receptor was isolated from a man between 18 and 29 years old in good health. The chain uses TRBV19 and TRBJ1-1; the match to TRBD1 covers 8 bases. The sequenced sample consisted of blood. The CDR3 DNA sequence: TGTGCCAGTAGTATAGGAACAGGGGGACAAACTGAAGCTTTCTTT. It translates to CASSIGTGGQTEAFF.